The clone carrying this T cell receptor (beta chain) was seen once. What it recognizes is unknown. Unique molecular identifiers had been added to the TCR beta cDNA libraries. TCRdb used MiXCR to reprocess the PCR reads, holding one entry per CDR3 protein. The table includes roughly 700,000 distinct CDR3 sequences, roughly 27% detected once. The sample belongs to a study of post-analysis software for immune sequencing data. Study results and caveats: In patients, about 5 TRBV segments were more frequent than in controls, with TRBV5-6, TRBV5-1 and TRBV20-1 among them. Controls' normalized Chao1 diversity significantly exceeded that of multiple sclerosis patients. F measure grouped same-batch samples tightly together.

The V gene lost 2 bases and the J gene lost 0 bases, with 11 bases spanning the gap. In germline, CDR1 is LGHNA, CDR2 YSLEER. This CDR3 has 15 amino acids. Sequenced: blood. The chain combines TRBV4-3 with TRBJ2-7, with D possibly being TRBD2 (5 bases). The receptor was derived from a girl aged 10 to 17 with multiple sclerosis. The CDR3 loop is CASSQNNGNSYEQYF. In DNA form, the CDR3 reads TGCGCCAGCAGCCAAAATAACGGGAACTCCTACGAGCAGTACTTC.